What follows are 20 T cell receptor beta chains derived from one specimen sequenced in a study of post-analysis software for immune sequencing data. General study results and limits: Five or six TRBV segments appeared more often in patients than in controls, and TRBV5-6, TRBV5-1 and TRBV20-1 were among these.

Which antigens these TCRs recognize remains unknown. The library was made from cDNA and included unique molecular identifiers. MiXCR, run by TCRdb on the PCR reads, gives a single entry per CDR3 protein. This sample has about 190,000 distinct CDR3 sequences, with approximately 30% found just once. The specimen was blood. The receptors stem from a girl aged 2-17 years with multiple sclerosis.

For this clonotype: Just one base apart from a much larger clone, this may be a read error. J is TRBJ1-2 and V is TRBV28; tentatively, D is TRBD1 (5 bases). Germline V gene data show CDR1 as MDHEN and CDR2 as SYDVKM. The CDR3 sequence is 16 residues long. The V end was cut by 6 bases, the J end by 7 bases, with 24 bases between. The CDR3 sequence is CASRSRPGRGTGGYTF. CDR3 bases: TGTGCCAGCAGATCCCGGCCGGGACGGGGGACGGGTGGCTACACCTTC.

This clonotype was detected a few times. This chain joins TRBV15 and TRBJ1-4; 8 positions agree with TRBD1. CDR3 length: 16 amino acids. Germline CDR1 and CDR2: LNHNV and YYDKDF (reference sequence). With 2 bases clipped from V and 3 bases from J, the junction kept 5 bases outside the gene matches. CDR3 DNA: TGTGCCACCAGCAGACCCGGGACAGGCTCTAATGAAAAACTGTTTTTT. Protein: CATSRPGTGSNEKLFF.

V usage is TRBV18 and J usage is TRBJ2-1, with 8 nucleotides matching TRBD1. Matching the DNA end better, TRBJ2-7 makes the J call doubtful. The CDR3 has 17 residues. CDR1 and CDR2 from the germline V gene are KGHSH and LQKENI. The CDR3 sequence is CASSPLWGRGPYNEQYF. CDR3 sequence (DNA): TGTGCCAGCTCACCCCTTTGGGGCAGGGGGCCCTACAATGAGCAGTACTTC.

As for this clonotype: Just one base apart from a much larger clone, this may be a read error. The chain combines TRBV12-3 or TRBV12-4 with TRBJ1-1; no clear D gene. V lost 2 bases, J lost 6 bases, and 7 bases lay in between. The CDR3 contains 12 residues. CDR3 region: CASSLSIAEAFF. CDR3 DNA sequence: TGTGCCAGCAGTTTAAGCATTGCTGAAGCTTTCTTT.

As to this clonotype: Germline is not matched at one junction end, which may reflect a read error. This chain links TRBV15 with TRBJ1-5, with D perhaps TRBD1 (5 bases). From germline, CDR1 is LNHNV and CDR2 YYDKDF (reference sequence). This CDR3 has 18 residues. The CDR3 here is CAASSGDSSDYSNQPQHF. The CDR3 nucleotides read TGTGCCGCCAGCAGTGGGGACTCCTCAGATTATAGCAATCAGCCCCAGCATTTT.

Only one count was recorded for this clonotype. The CDR3 sequence: CASSLTGGVNGYTF. Here the CDR3 DNA reads TGTGCCAGCAGCTTAACCGGGGGCGTAAATGGCTACACCTTC. The chain employs TRBV7-9 and TRBJ1-2, with D perhaps matching TRBD1 (6 bases). Germline loops: CDR1 SEHNR, CDR2 FQNEAQ (reference sequence). V was clipped by 2 bases and J by 6 bases, with 13 bases between them. CDR3 size: 14 residues.

There are many counts of this clonotype. The rearrangement links TRBV5-6 to TRBJ1-6; 10 bases line up with TRBD1. Trimming took 6 bases from V and 7 from J; bases not matched to a gene: 4. Germline CDR1 and CDR2: SGHDT and YYEEEE. This CDR3 contains 14 residues. The DNA for the CDR3 is TGTGCCAGCACCAGGACAGGGGGAAATTCACCCCTCCACTTT. Protein product: CASTRTGGNSPLHF.

This clonotype showed up just a few times. The chain couples TRBV12-3 or TRBV12-4 to TRBJ1-5; TRBD1 agrees at 10 bases. V lost 6 bases, J lost 7 bases, and 6 bases stayed unmatched. The CDR3 has 14 amino acids. CDR3 loop: CASSWGQGIQPQHF. CDR3 sequence (DNA): TGTGCCAGCAGCTGGGGACAGGGGATCCAGCCCCAGCATTTT.

This clonotype was seen ten or more times. The chain is built from TRBV18 and TRBJ2-5, with a possible D match to TRBD2 (6 bases). The CDR3 is 16 residues long. Trimming took off 0 bases at V and 4 bases at J, with 15 bases between the two ends. Germline loops: CDR1 KGHSH, CDR2 LQKENI. The CDR3 DNA reads as TGTGCCAGCTCACCACCCGGTGGAGGGACGGGAGAGACCCAGTACTTC. This gives the protein CASSPPGGGTGETQYF.

V is TRBV20-1 and J is TRBJ2-7; a weak D match, TRBD2 (7 bases). The V gene's germline CDR1 is DFQATT and CDR2 SNEGSKA (reference sequence). This CDR3 is built from 15 residues. V shed 6 bases and J shed 4 bases, with 22 bases lying between them. The CDR3 bases are TGCAGTGCGCTGGGAGGGGGGGGCGAGACTTACGAGCAGTACTTC. Translated, it gives CSALGGGGETYEQYF.

Many counts were recorded for this clonotype. This rearrangement joins TRBV29-1 to TRBJ1-1; weak D call: TRBD1 (6 bases). The V gene lost 5 bases and the J gene lost 11 bases, with 15 bases spanning the gap. Germline V gene sequence: CDR1 SQVTM, CDR2 ANQGSEA. The CDR3 loop spans 11 amino acids. CDR3 nucleotide sequence: TGCAGCGTTACTTACAGGGTTGAGGCTTTCTTT. It codes for CSVTYRVEAFF.

Of note for this clonotype: At one of its ends the junction is not consistent with the germline gene, which may arise from a read error. V gene TRBV3-1 combines with J gene TRBJ2-4; 10 bases are shared with TRBD1. The germline CDR1 and CDR2 sequences are LGHDT and YNNKEL (reference sequence). This CDR3 is built from 15 residues. Written as DNA, the CDR3 is TGTGCCAGCAGCCAAGGGGGACAGGGGAAAAACATTCAGTACTTT. It codes for CASSQGGQGKNIQYF.

The chain has TRBV2 and TRBJ1-6; TRBD1 might be the D (6 bases). Trimming shortened V by 5 bases and J by 8 bases, and 13 bases separated the two germline ends. Germline CDR1 reads SNHLY; CDR2 reads FYNNEI. CDR3 length equals 14 residues. The CDR3 coding sequence is TGTGCCAGCAGTTCCAGGGGAGAGGATTCACCCCTCCACTTT. Translated: CASSSRGEDSPLHF.

The sample holds many counts of this clonotype. The rearrangement links TRBV5-1 to TRBJ2-5, with 8 nucleotides matching TRBD1. The CDR3 spans 15 residues. The ends lost 3 bases at V and 0 bases at J; junction bases unmatched: 4. The germline gives CDR1 SGHRS, CDR2 YFSETQ. This CDR3 reads CASSYRTGNQETQYF. Here the CDR3 DNA reads TGCGCCAGCAGCTACCGGACAGGGAACCAAGAGACCCAGTACTTC.

The sample holds many counts of this clonotype. This chain connects TRBV6-6 to TRBJ1-5; D is perhaps TRBD1 (6 bases). There are 13 residues in the CDR3. With 6 bases removed from V and 4 bases from J, the gap between germline ends came to 10 bases. Germline CDR1 MNHNY, CDR2 SVGAGI (reference sequence). In DNA, the CDR3 is TGTGCCAGCAGCCCGACAGGTAATCAGCCCCAGCATTTT. This translates into CASSPTGNQPQHF.

There are many counts of this clonotype. The J gene is TRBJ2-5, the V gene TRBV20-1, with D tentatively TRBD2 (6 bases). V lost 2 bases to trimming and J lost 1 base, with 11 bases between them. Germline-derived CDR1 and CDR2 are DFQATT and SNEGSKA (reference sequence). The CDR3 runs to 14 residues. CDR3 loop: CSARRSGSQETQYF. CDR3 coding DNA: TGCAGTGCTAGACGTAGCGGTTCCCAAGAGACCCAGTACTTC.

This clonotype was seen only a few times. The CDR3 DNA reads TGTGCCAGCCGAATCGGACTAGGCCGCACAGATACGCAGTATTTT. This encodes CASRIGLGRTDTQYF. This rearrangement joins TRBV11-2 to TRBJ2-3; 7 bases match TRBD2. Germline lookup yields CDR1 SGHAT and CDR2 FQNNGV. Trimming removed 8 bases from V and 1 base from J; junction bases left unmatched: 9. This CDR3 has 15 residues.

This clonotype has at least ten counts. This sequence joins TRBV20-1 and TRBJ1-2; D is unclear. The germline V gene has CDR1 DFQATT and CDR2 SNEGSKA (reference sequence). This CDR3 comprises 13 residues. Deletions cut 1 base from V and 0 bases from J, with 6 bases between. The CDR3 is CSARAQPNYGYTF. CDR3 sequence (DNA): TGCAGTGCTAGAGCACAACCTAACTATGGCTACACCTTC.

In this sample, this clonotype turned up many times. The chain uses TRBV29-1 and TRBJ2-4, with 8 bases that match TRBD1. V lost 6 bases to trimming and J lost 7 bases; unmatched junction nucleotides: 5. In germline, CDR1 is SQVTM, CDR2 ANQGSEA. The CDR3 loop spans 12 amino acids. CDR3 nucleotide sequence: TGCAGCGTAGCCTACAGGGGGAACATTCAGTACTTC. Protein sequence: CSVAYRGNIQYF.

This clonotype occurred a few times. The CDR3 loop reads CASSNLADTQYF. CDR3 in DNA: TGTGCCAGCAGCAACCTGGCAGATACGCAGTATTTT. The chain employs TRBV12-3 or TRBV12-4 and TRBJ2-3; D is uncertain. Trimming left V 6 bases short and J 4 bases short, with 8 bases between. This CDR3 region has 12 residues.